These 10 T cell receptor beta chains share one sample of origin, sequenced in a study of technical replicates of blood from several donors. TCRdb's table, derived via immunoSEQ multiplex PCR, lists solely in-frame clones and lacks some. The data contain about 83,000 clones, about 90% of them singletons. Sequencing was carried out using T cells isolated from PBMCs. The receptor set was obtained from a human donor in good health.

This clone has only one observation. The genes are TRBV7-6 and TRBJ2-5, with D possibly TRBD2 on 5 matching bases. The germline gives CDR1 SGHVS, CDR2 FNYEAQ. Trimming took 7 bases from V and 5 from J, leaving 23 bases between them. The CDR3 runs 16 residues. CDR3 in DNA: TGTGCCAGCACCGAGGGAGCTAACACTGTGGGGGAGACCCAGTACTTC. Translation gives CASTEGANTVGETQYF.

The rearrangement uses TRBV5-6 and TRBJ1-2; D not certain. The germline CDR1 and CDR2 sequences are SGHDT and YYEEEE. The CDR3 length is 15 residues. Trimming removed 0 bases from V and 0 bases from J, with 9 bases in between. The CDR3 region is CASSLVTTPNYGYTF. The CDR3 DNA is TGTGCCAGCAGCTTGGTAACGACACCTAACTATGGCTACACCTTC.

The V gene is TRBV27, the J gene TRBJ2-3; 8 positions match TRBD1. The CDR3 spans 16 residues. Trimming at V came to 6 bases and at J to 0 bases, leaving 8 bases not matched to a gene. Germline assignment: CDR1 MNHEY and CDR2 SMNVEV (reference sequence). This CDR3 is CASRKRRDRSTDTQYF. CDR3 coding DNA: TGTGCCAGCAGGAAGCGCCGGGACAGGAGCACAGATACGCAGTATTTT.

This clone was observed a single time. One end of the junction is discordant with germline, which a read error may explain. This rearrangement joins TRBV5-6 to TRBJ2-7; 9 bases align to TRBD1. Germline CDR1 is SGHDT and CDR2 is YYEEEE. The CDR3 contains 11 residues. The CDR3 sequence: CASSRRDRVTF. As DNA, the CDR3 is TGTGCCAGCAGCCGCCGGGACAGGGTAACCTTC.

The chain has TRBV13 and TRBJ1-4, with D unclear. The CDR3 has 15 residues. Germline CDR1 is PRHDT and CDR2 is FYEKMQ (reference sequence). V lost 2 bases to trimming and J lost 8 bases, with 15 bases between them. The CDR3 protein is CASSLSFSSREKLFF. The CDR3 region has the DNA TGTGCCAGCAGCTTAAGCTTCTCCTCACGGGAAAAACTGTTTTTT.

The chain joins TRBV19 to TRBJ1-2, with 8 bases fitting TRBD1. CDR1 is LNHDA and CDR2 is SQIVND in the germline V gene (reference sequence). V shed 4 bases, J shed 0 bases, and the junction held 7 bases outside the gene matches. This CDR3 has 16 residues. The CDR3 reads CASSRGTGPTNYGYTF. The CDR3 nucleotides read TGTGCCAGTAGTAGGGGGACAGGACCCACTAACTATGGCTACACCTTC.

The J gene is TRBJ1-1, the V gene TRBV21-1; the table's D call, TRBD1, was not checked against the DNA. TRBV21-1 is termed a pseudogene. The CDR3 contains 15 residues. CDR3 sequence reads: CASSKGQDRNTEAFF. For the CDR3, the DNA is TGTGCCAGCAGCAAAGGCCAGGACAGGAACACTGAAGCTTTCTTT.

The chain carries TRBV11-1 and TRBJ2-2; 9 bases map to TRBD1. This CDR3 contains 16 residues. In germline, CDR1 is SGHAT, CDR2 FQDESV (reference sequence). Trimming at V came to 5 bases and at J to 5 bases, leaving 9 bases not matched to a gene. CDR3 amino acids: CASSRGTGYITGELFF. In DNA form, the CDR3 reads TGTGCCAGCAGCCGCGGGACAGGGTATATTACCGGGGAGCTGTTTTTT.

The chain carries TRBV2 and TRBJ2-3; unclear D gene. The CDR3 is made up of 13 amino acids. Trimming shortened V by 2 bases and J by 6 bases, and 9 bases separated the two germline ends. Germline CDR1 is SNHLY and CDR2 is FYNNEI. CDR3: CASSEIDRDTQYF. The CDR3 coding sequence is TGTGCCAGCAGTGAAATCGATCGGGATACGCAGTATTTT.

The rearrangement uses TRBV28 and TRBJ1-2; TRBD1 might be the D (5 bases). The CDR3 has 12 residues. Per the germline V gene, CDR1 is MDHEN and CDR2 is SYDVKM. V lost 4 bases to trimming and J lost 5 bases, with 8 bases between them. The CDR3 DNA sequence: TGTGCCAGCAGTTACGGGGGTTATGGCTACACCTTC. It translates to CASSYGGYGYTF.